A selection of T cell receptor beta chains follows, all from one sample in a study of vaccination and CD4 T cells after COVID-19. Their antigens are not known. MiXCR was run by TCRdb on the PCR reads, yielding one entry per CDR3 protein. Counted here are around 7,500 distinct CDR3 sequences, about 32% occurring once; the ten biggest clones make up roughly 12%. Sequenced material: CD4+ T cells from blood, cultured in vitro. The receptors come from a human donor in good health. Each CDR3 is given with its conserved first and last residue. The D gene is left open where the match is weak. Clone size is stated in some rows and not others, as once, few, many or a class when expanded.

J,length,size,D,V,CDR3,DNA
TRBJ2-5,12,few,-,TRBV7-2,CASSLALETQYF,TGTGCCAGCAGCTTAGCCCTCGAGACCCAGTACTTC
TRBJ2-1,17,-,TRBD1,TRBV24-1,CATSEGRTGGADNEQFF,TGTGCCACCAGTGAGGGCCGGACAGGGGGCGCTGACAATGAGCAGTTCTTC
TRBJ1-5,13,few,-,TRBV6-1,CASRSGFDQPQHF,TGTGCCAGCAGGTCTGGGTTTGATCAGCCCCAGCATTTT
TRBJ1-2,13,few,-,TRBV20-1,CSAIGGNNYGYTF,TGCAGTGCTATTGGGGGAAATAACTATGGCTACACCTTC
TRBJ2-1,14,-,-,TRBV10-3,CAISEDSHDNEQFF,TGTGCCATCAGTGAGGATAGCCATGACAATGAGCAGTTCTTC
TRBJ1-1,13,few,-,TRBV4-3,CASSRGLNTEAFF,TGCGCCAGCAGTCGCGGGTTGAACACTGAAGCTTTCTTT
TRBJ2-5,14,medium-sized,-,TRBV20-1,CSARNPWGLETQYF,TGCAGTGCTAGAAACCCATGGGGGTTGGAGACCCAGTACTTC
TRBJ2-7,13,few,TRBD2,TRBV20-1,CSAPLAGLYEQYF,TGCAGTGCCCCACTAGCGGGATTATACGAGCAGTACTTC
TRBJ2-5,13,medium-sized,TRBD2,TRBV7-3,CASSLGGQETQYF,TGTGCCAGCAGCCTCGGGGGGCAAGAGACCCAGTACTTC
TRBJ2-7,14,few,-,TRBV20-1,CSARYPGTGYEQYF,TGCAGTGCTAGATACCCCGGGACCGGCTACGAGCAGTACTTC
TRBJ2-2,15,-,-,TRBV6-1,CATHTVGGGPGELFF,TGTGCCACCCATACGGTCGGAGGGGGCCCCGGGGAGCTGTTTTTT
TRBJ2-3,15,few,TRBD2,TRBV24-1,CATSSGRGGTDTQYF,TGTGCCACTTCTAGCGGGAGAGGGGGCACAGATACGCAGTATTTT
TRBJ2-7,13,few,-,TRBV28,CASSFPGEREQYF,TGTGCCAGCAGTTTCCCAGGGGAACGCGAGCAGTACTTC
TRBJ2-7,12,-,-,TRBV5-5,CASTRHPDEQYF,TGTGCCAGCACCCGACACCCGGACGAGCAGTACTTC
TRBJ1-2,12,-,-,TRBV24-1,CATSGGNYGYTF,TGTGCCACCAGTGGGGGGAACTATGGCTACACCTTC
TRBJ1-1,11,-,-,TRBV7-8,CASSLNTEAFF,TGTGCCAGCAGCTTAAACACTGAAGCTTTCTTT
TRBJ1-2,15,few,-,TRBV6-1,CASSLKVVQSYGYTF,TGTGCCAGCAGCCTAAAAGTTGTACAGTCCTATGGCTACACCTTC
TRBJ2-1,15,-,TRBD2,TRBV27,CASSFGTSRYNEQFF,TGTGCCAGCAGTTTTGGGACTAGCAGATACAATGAGCAGTTCTTC
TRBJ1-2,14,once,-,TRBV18,CASSLRQPNYGYTF,TGTGCCAGCTCACTTCGACAGCCTAACTATGGCTACACCTTC
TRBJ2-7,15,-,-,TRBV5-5,CASSLQPGQSYEQYF,TGTGCCAGCAGCTTACAACCAGGACAGTCCTACGAGCAGTACTTC
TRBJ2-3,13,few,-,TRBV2,CASNSYWADTQYF,TGTGCCAGCAACAGTTACTGGGCGGATACGCAGTATTTT
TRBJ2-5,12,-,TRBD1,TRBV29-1,CSVLQGWETQYF,TGCAGCGTCCTACAGGGGTGGGAGACCCAGTACTTC
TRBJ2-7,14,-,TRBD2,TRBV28,CASRATSGRDEQYF,TGTGCCAGCAGAGCGACTAGCGGGCGGGACGAGCAGTACTTC
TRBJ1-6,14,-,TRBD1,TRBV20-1,CSAPRDRGNSPLHF,TGCAGTGCTCCCCGGGACAGGGGTAATTCACCCCTCCACTTT
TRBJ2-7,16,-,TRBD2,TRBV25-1,CASTGTSGRASYEQYF,TGTGCCAGCACAGGGACTAGCGGGAGGGCCTCCTACGAGCAGTACTTC
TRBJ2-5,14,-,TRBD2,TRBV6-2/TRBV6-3,CASRLAGAGETQYF,TGTGCCAGCAGGCTTGCGGGAGCCGGTGAGACCCAGTACTTC
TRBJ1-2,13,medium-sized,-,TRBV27,CASSQRTNYGYTF,TGTGCCAGCAGTCAGAGGACCAACTATGGCTACACCTTC
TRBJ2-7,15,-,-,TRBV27,CASSSPGTGSYEQYF,TGTGCCAGCAGTAGTCCGGGAACAGGATCCTACGAGCAGTACTTC
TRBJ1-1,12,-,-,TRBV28,CASSLRGPEAFF,TGTGCCAGCAGTCTAAGGGGCCCTGAAGCTTTCTTT
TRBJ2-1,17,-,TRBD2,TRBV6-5,CASSYSQTSGIYNEQFF,TGTGCCAGCAGTTACTCCCAGACTAGCGGGATCTACAATGAGCAGTTCTTC
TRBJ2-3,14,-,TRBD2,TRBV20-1,CSARLAGNTDTQYF,TGCAGTGCTAGACTAGCGGGTAACACAGATACGCAGTATTTT
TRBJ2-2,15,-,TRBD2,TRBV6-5,CASSWGLEITGELFF,TGTGCCAGCAGTTGGGGACTAGAGATCACCGGGGAGCTGTTTTTT
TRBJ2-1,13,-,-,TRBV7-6,CASSLDVYNEQFF,TGTGCCAGCAGCTTAGATGTATACAATGAGCAGTTCTTC
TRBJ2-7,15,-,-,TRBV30,CAWSVPQDGGYEQYF,TGTGCCTGGAGTGTACCGCAGGACGGGGGTTACGAGCAGTACTTC
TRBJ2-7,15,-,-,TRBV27,CASSPNGAVVYEQYF,TGTGCCAGCAGTCCCAACGGGGCGGTAGTATACGAGCAGTACTTC
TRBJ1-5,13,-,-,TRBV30,CAWSLDLDQPQHF,TGTGCCTGGAGTCTTGACCTCGATCAGCCCCAGCATTTT
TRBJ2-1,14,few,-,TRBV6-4,CANPALPPPNEQFF,TGTGCCAACCCCGCCCTCCCCCCACCCAATGAGCAGTTCTTC
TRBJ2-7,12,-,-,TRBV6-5,CASSSGAYEQYF,TGTGCCAGCAGTTCGGGAGCCTACGAGCAGTACTTC
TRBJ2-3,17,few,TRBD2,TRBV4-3,CASSQEGLAGSTDTQYF,TGCGCCAGCAGCCAAGAGGGACTAGCTGGTAGCACAGATACGCAGTATTTT
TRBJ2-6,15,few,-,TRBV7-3,CASSPGVLGANVLTF,TGTGCCAGCAGCCCAGGGGTACTTGGGGCCAACGTCCTGACTTTC
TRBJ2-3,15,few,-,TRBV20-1,CSARTGAGSTDTQYF,TGCAGTGCGCGCACTGGTGCGGGGAGCACAGATACGCAGTATTTT
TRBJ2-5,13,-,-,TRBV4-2,CASSVRGQETQYF,TGTGCCAGCAGCGTGCGGGGCCAAGAGACCCAGTACTTC